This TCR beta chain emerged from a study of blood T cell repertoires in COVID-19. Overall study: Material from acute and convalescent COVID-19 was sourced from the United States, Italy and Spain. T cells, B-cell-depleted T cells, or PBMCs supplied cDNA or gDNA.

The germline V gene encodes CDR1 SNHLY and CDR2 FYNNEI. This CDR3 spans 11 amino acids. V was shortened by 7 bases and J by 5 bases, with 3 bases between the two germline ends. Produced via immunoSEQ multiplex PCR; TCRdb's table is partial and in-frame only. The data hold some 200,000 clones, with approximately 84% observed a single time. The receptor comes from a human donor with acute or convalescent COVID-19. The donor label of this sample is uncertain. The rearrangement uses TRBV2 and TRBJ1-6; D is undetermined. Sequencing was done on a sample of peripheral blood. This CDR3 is CASTNNSPLHF. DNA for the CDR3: TGTGCCAGCACAAATAATTCACCCCTCCACTTT.